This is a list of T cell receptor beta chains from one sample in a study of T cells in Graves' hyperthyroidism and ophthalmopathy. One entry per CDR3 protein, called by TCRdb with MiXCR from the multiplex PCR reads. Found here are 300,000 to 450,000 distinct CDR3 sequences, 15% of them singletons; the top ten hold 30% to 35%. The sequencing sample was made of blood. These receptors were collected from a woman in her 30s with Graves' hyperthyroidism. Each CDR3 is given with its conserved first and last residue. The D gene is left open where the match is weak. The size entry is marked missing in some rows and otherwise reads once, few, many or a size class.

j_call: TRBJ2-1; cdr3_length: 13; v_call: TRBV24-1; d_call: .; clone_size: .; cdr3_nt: TGTGCCACCAGGGCTAGCCGATACAATGAGCAGTTCTTC; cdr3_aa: CATRASRYNEQFF
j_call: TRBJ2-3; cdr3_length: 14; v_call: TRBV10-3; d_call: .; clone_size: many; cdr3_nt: TGTGCCATCAGTGTAGACCTTTTCACAGATACGCAGTATTTT; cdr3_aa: CAISVDLFTDTQYF
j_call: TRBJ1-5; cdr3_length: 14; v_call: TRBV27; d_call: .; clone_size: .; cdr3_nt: TGTGCCAGCAGTCCGAAGGATTCCTATCAGCCCCAGCATTTT; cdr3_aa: CASSPKDSYQPQHF
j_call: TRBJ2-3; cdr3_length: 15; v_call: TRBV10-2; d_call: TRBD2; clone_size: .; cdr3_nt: TGCGCCAGCAGCGGGGTGGCTAGCGGGGCAGATACGCAGTATTTT; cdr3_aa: CASSGVASGADTQYF
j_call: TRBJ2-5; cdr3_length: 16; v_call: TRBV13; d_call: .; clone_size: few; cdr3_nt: TGTGCCAGCAGCCCCGGGGGTCGTATGTACCAAGAGACCCAGTACTTC; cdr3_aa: CASSPGGRMYQETQYF
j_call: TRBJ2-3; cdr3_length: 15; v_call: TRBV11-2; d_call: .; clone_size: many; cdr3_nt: TGTGCCAGCAGCTTCCCCGGGGGTGAAGGAGATACGCAGTATTTT; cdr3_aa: CASSFPGGEGDTQYF
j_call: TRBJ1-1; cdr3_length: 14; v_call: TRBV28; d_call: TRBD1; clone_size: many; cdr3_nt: TGTGCCAGCAGTGGAAGACAGGGGGACACTGAAGCTTTCTTT; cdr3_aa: CASSGRQGDTEAFF
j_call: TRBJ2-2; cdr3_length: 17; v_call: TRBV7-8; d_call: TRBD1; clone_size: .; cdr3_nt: TGTGCCAGCAGCCAAGATGGAGGGACAGGGAACACCGGGGAGCTGTTTTTT; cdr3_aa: CASSQDGGTGNTGELFF
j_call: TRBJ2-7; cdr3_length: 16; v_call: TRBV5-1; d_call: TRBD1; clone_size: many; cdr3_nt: TGCGCCAGCAGCTTGGAGCCGGGACAGGGTAGCTACGAGCAGTACTTC; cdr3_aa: CASSLEPGQGSYEQYF
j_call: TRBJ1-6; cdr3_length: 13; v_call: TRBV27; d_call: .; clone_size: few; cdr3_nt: TGTGCCAGCAGAACAGGACAGAATTCACCCCTCCACTTT; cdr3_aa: CASRTGQNSPLHF
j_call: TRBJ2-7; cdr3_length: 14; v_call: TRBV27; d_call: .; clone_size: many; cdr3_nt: TGTGCCAGCAGTTTACGCAGGGGATGGTACGAGCAGTACTTC; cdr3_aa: CASSLRRGWYEQYF
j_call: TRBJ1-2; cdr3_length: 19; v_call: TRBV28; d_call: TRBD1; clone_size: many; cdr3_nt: TGTGCCAGCAGGAGACAGGGGGCATCGAGCATAAGAGCTAACTATGGCTACACCTTC; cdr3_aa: CASRRQGASSIRANYGYTF
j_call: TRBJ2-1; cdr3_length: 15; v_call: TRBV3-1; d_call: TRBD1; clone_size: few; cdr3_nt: TGTGCCAGCAGCCAGACGGGACAGGCCCACAATGAGCAGTTCTTC; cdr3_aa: CASSQTGQAHNEQFF
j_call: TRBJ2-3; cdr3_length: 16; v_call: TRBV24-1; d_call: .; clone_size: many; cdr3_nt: TGTGCCACCAGTGACATAGACAGGACTGCTCCAGATACGCAGTATTTT; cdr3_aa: CATSDIDRTAPDTQYF
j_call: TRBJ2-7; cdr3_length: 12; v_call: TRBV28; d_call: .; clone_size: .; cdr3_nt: TGTGCCAGTTTGAGGTCGATCTACGAGCAGTACTTC; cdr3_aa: CASLRSIYEQYF
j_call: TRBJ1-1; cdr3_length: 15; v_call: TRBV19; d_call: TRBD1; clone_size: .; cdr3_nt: TGTGCCAGTAGTCCCAGGACAGGGATGAACACTGAAGCTTTCTTT; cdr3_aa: CASSPRTGMNTEAFF
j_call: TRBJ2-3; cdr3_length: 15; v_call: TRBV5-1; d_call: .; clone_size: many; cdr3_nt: TGCGCCAGCAGCTTGGAGCTAGCTTCCACAGATACGCAGTATTTT; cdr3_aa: CASSLELASTDTQYF
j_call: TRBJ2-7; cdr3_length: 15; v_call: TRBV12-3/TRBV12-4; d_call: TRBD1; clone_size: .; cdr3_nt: TGTGCCAGCAGCTATCGCCGGGACAGGGGGAGTGAGCAGTACTTC; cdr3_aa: CASSYRRDRGSEQYF
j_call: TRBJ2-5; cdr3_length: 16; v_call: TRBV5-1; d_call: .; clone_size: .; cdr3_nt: TGCGCCAGCAGCTTGGCCGCGATAGGATGGGGGGAGACCCAGTACTTC; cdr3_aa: CASSLAAIGWGETQYF
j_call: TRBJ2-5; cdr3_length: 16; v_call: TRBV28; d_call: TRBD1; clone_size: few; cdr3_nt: TGTGCCAGCAGTATACCAAGACAGGGGGCTGGGGAGACCCAGTACTTC; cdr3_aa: CASSIPRQGAGETQYF
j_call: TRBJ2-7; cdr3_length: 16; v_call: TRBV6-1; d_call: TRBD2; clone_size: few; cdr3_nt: TGTGCCAGCAGCCAGGGACTAGCGGGAGACCCCTACGAGCAGTACTTC; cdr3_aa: CASSQGLAGDPYEQYF
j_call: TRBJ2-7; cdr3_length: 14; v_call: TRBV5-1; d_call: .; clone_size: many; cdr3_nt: TGCGCCAGCAGCTTGGGTTCAAAGAGGTACGAGCAGTACTTC; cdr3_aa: CASSLGSKRYEQYF
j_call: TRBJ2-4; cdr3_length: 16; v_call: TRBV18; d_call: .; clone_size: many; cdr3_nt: TGTGCCAGCTCACCACAGACTCCTCTAGCCAAAAACATTCAGTACTTC; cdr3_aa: CASSPQTPLAKNIQYF
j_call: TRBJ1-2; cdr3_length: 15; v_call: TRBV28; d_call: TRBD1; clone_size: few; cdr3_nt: TGTGCCAGCAGCCCTCATGATGCAGGGGGCCCTGGCTACACCTTC; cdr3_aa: CASSPHDAGGPGYTF
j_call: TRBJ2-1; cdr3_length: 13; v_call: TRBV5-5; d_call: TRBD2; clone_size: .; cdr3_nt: TGTGCCAGGACTAGCGGGAGGAACTACGAGCAGTTCTTC; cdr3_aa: CARTSGRNYEQFF
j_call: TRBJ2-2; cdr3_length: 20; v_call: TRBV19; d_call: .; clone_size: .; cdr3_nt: TGTGCCAGTACCACCGGGACAGGGAACCTAGCGGGCTCGAACACCGGGGAGCTGTTTTTT; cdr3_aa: CASTTGTGNLAGSNTGELFF
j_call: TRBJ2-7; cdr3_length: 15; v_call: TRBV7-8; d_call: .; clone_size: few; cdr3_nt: TGTGCCAGCAGCTTAGGAGGCCTAGCGAGCTACGAGCAGTACTTC; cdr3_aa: CASSLGGLASYEQYF
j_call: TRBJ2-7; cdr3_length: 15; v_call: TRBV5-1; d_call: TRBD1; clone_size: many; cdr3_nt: TGCGCCAGCAGCCCCGCCGGGACAGGGGGCAACGAGCAGTACTTC; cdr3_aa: CASSPAGTGGNEQYF
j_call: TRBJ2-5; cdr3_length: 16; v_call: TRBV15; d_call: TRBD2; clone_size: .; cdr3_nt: TGTGCCACCAGCACACTACTAGCGGGAGTAAGGGAGACCCAGTACTTC; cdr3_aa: CATSTLLAGVRETQYF
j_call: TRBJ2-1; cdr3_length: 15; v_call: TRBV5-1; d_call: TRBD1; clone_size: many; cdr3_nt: TGCGCCAGCAGCTTGGATAGGACAGGGAACAATGAGCAGTTCTTC; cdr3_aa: CASSLDRTGNNEQFF
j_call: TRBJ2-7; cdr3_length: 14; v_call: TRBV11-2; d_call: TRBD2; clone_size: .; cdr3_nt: TGTGCCAGCAGCTTTTTACTAGCGGCCTACGAGCAGTACTTC; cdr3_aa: CASSFLLAAYEQYF
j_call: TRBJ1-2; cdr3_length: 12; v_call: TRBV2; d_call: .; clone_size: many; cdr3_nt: TGTGCCAGACCGGGGAAAACCGGTGGCTACACCTTC; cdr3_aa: CARPGKTGGYTF
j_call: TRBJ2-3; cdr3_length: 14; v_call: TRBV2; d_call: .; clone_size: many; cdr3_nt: TGTGCCAGCAGGGAAGGCGGTTACACAGATACGCAGTATTTT; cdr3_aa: CASREGGYTDTQYF
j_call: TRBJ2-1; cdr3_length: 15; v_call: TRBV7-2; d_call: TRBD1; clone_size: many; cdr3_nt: TGTGCCAGCAGTTCGGACAGGGGGGGGCACAATGAGCAGTTCTTC; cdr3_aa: CASSSDRGGHNEQFF
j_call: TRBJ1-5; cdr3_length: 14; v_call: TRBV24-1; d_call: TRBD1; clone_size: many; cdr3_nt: TGTGCCACCAGTTCGGGACAGGGCTTTCAGCCCCAGCATTTT; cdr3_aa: CATSSGQGFQPQHF
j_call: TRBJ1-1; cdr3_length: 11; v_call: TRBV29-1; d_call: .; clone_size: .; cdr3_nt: TGCAGCGTTGATGATCTCAGTGAAGCTTTCTTT; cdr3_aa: CSVDDLSEAFF
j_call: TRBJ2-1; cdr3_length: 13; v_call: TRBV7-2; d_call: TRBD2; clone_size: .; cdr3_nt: TGTGCCAGCAGGGGCGGGAGTATCAATGAGCAGTTCTTC; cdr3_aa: CASRGGSINEQFF
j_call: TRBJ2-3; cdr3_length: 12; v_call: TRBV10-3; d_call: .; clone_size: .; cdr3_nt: TGTGCCATCAGTTCCGCTGGGGACACATGGTATTTT; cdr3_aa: CAISSAGDTWYF
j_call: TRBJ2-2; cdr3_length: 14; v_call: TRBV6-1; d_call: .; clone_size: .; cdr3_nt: TGTGCCAGCAGTGAAATGGTGGGGGAGGGGGAGCTGTTTTTT; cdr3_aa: CASSEMVGEGELFF
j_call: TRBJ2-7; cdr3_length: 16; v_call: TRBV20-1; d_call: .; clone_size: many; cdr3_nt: TGCAGTGCTAGAGACTTGGTGGGAGAGCACCTCTACGAGCAGTACTTC; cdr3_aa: CSARDLVGEHLYEQYF
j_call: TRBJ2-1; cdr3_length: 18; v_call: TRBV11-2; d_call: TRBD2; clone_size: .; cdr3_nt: TGTGCCAGCAGCCCCCGATGGACTAGCGGGAGGCTTAAGAATGAGCAGTTCTTC; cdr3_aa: CASSPRWTSGRLKNEQFF
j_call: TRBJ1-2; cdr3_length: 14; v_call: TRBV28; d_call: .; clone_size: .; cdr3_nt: TGTGCCAGCAGTGAGCGTGGACATGTCTATGGCTACACCTTC; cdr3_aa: CASSERGHVYGYTF
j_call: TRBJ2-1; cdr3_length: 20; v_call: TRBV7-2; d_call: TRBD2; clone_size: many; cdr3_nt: TGTGCCAGCAGCCAAATAAAGGGCGGGAGGGCCTTCGGGGGACACAATGAGCAGTTCTTC; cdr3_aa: CASSQIKGGRAFGGHNEQFF
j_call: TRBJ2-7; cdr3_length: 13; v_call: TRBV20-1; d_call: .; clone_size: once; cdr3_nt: TGCAGTGCTGGAAAACACACTGCCTACGAGCAGTACTTC; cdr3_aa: CSAGKHTAYEQYF
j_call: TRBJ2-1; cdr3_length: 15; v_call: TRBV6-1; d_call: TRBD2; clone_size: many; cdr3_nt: TGTGCCAGCAGTATCGGACTAGCGGGACGAAATGAGCAGTTCTTC; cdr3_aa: CASSIGLAGRNEQFF
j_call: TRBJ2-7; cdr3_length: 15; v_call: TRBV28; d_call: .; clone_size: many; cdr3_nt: TGTGCCAGCAGTTTCAAAGCGCTAGAACCCTACGAGCAGTACTTC; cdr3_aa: CASSFKALEPYEQYF
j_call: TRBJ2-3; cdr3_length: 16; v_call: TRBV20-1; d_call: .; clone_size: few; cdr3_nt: TGCAGTGCTACCCACCTGCGGGGTGCTAGCACAGATACGCAGTATTTT; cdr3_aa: CSATHLRGASTDTQYF
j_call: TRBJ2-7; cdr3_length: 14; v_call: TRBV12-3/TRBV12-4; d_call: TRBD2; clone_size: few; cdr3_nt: TGTGCCAGCAGGTTATCCGGGACTAGCTTCGAGCAGTACTTC; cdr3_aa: CASRLSGTSFEQYF
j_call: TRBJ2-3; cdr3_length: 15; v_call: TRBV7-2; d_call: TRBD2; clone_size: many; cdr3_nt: TGTGCCAGCAGCTTGGGACTAGCGGTTACAGATACGCAGTATTTT; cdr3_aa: CASSLGLAVTDTQYF
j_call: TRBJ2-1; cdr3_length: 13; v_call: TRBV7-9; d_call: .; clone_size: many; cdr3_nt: TGTGCCCCTTACGACTGGACTCGGAATGAGCAGTTCTTC; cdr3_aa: CAPYDWTRNEQFF
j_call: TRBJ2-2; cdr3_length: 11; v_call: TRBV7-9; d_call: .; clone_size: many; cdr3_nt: TGTGCCAGCAGCTTTCCCGGGGAGCTGTTTTTT; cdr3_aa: CASSFPGELFF
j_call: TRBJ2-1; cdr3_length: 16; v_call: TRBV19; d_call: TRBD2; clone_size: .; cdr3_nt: TGTGCCAGTAGTATCCACGGTAGCGGGAGTCCACAAGAGCAGTTCTTC; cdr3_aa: CASSIHGSGSPQEQFF
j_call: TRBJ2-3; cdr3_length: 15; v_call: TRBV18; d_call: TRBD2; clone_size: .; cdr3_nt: TGTGCCAGCTCACCCTCTAGCGGGAGCCCCGATACGCAGTATTTT; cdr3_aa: CASSPSSGSPDTQYF
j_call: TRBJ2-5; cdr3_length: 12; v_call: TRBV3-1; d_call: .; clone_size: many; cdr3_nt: TGTGCCAGCAGCCGAGCCGAAGAGACCCAGTACTTC; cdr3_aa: CASSRAEETQYF
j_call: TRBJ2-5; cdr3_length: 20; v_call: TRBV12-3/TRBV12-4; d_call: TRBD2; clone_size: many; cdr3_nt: TGTGCCAGCAGACGACGATCTTCCGGGACTAGCGGAGTTCTCCAAGAGACCCAGTACTTC; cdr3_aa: CASRRRSSGTSGVLQETQYF
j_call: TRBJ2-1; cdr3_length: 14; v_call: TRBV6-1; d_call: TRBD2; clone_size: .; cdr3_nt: TGTGCCAGCGGAACTAGCGGGAGTGCTTGGGAGCAGTTCTTC; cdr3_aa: CASGTSGSAWEQFF
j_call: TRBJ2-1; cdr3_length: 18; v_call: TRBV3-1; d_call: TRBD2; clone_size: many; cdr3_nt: TGTGCCAGCAGCCAAGAAGCTTTCAGCGGGGAGACGTACAATGAGCAGTTCTTC; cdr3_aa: CASSQEAFSGETYNEQFF
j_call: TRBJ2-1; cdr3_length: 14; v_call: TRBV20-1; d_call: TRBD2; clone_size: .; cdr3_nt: TGCAGTGCTACCACTAGCGGAGAGAACAATGAGCAGTTCTTC; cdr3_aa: CSATTSGENNEQFF